Below are 18 T cell receptor beta chains sequenced from a single sample in a study of blood T cells in healthy people across ages. The use of a sample-barcoded 5' primer and a J-beta primer mix characterized a second PCR of roughly 7 to 12 cycles. A single record per CDR3 protein comes from TCRdb applying MiXCR to the 5' RACE reads. The sample records 900,000 to 950,000 distinct CDR3 sequences, roughly 29% being singletons. The same sample was also studied in work on T cells of mothers and their children.

Material: blood. The receptor set was obtained from a woman aged 40-49 years in good health.

This chain links TRBV29-1 with TRBJ2-5; 10 positions match TRBD1. This CDR3 contains 18 residues. The trim removed 8 bases at V and 7 bases at J, leaving 25 bases unmatched. The V gene's germline CDR1 is SQVTM and CDR2 ANQGSEA. CDR3 coding DNA: TGCAGCACCCCTAGACAGGGGGCGACGAGCGACCCAGACGGGACCCAGTACTTC. Translation gives CSTPRQGATSDPDGTQYF.

This clonotype has a handful of counts. This chain connects TRBV27 to TRBJ2-5, with no clear D. The V and J ends lost 4 bases and 4 bases respectively, with 13 bases between them. Per germline, CDR1 MNHEY and CDR2 SMNVEV (reference sequence). The CDR3 loop spans 14 amino acids. The CDR3, as DNA: TGTGCCAGCAGTTCACGCCTTGGGTCAGAGACCCAGTACTTC. Translating it yields CASSSRLGSETQYF.

The J gene is TRBJ1-1, the V gene TRBV29-1, with D possibly matching TRBD1 (5 bases). There are 12 residues in the CDR3. CDR1 is SQVTM, CDR2 ANQGSEA, per germline. Deletions cut 7 bases from V and 8 bases from J, with 17 bases between. CDR3 in DNA: TGCAGCGGACGACGGGCAGGGAGAGAAGCTTTCTTT. The encoded protein is CSGRRAGREAFF.

A few counts support this clonotype. The chain combines TRBV3-1 with TRBJ1-1; D is undetermined. Trimming stripped 1 base from V and 5 bases from J, with 11 bases between. The CDR3 length is 14 residues. Germline CDR1 is LGHDT and CDR2 is YNNKEL (reference sequence). CDR3 DNA: TGTGCCAGCAGCCAAGGGGCGGGATTTACTGAAGCTTTCTTT. This gives the protein CASSQGAGFTEAFF.

The chain combines TRBV3-1 with TRBJ2-2; no clear D gene. This CDR3 spans 12 amino acids. Trimming removed 5 bases from V and 6 bases from J, with 7 bases in between. The V gene's germline CDR1 is LGHDT and CDR2 YNNKEL (reference sequence). The CDR3 bases are TGTGCCAGCAGCTATATGGCCGGGGAGCTGTTTTTT. Residues: CASSYMAGELFF.

The rearrangement uses TRBV28 and TRBJ2-6, with 7 bases fitting TRBD2. Germline V gene sequence: CDR1 MDHEN, CDR2 SYDVKM. With V trimmed by 5 bases and J by 3 bases, 1 base remained unmatched. This CDR3 spans 14 amino acids. As DNA, the CDR3 is TGTGCCAGCAGTGGGACTATTGGGGCCAACGTCCTGACTTTC. Translating it yields CASSGTIGANVLTF.

V gene TRBV12-3 or TRBV12-4 combines with J gene TRBJ2-1, with 9 positions matching TRBD1. The CDR3 runs 15 residues. The V and J ends lost 4 bases and 5 bases, in that order; junction bases with no gene match: 6. CDR3 region: CASSSAGTGNNEQFF. The CDR3 DNA follows: TGTGCCAGCAGTTCGGCCGGGACAGGGAACAATGAGCAGTTCTTC.

The J gene is TRBJ1-3, the V gene TRBV5-6; D remains ambiguous. The V gene's germline CDR1 is SGHDT and CDR2 YYEEEE. V dropped 1 base and J dropped 0 bases, with 8 bases sitting between them. The CDR3 spans 15 residues. The CDR3 coding sequence is TGTGCCAGCAGCTTGAGAAGTTACTCTGGAAACACCATATATTTT. Its translation: CASSLRSYSGNTIYF.

The J gene is TRBJ2-2, the V gene TRBV29-1, with D tentatively TRBD1 or TRBD2 (5 bases each). The CDR3 spans 13 residues. Germline CDR1 reads SQVTM; CDR2 reads ANQGSEA. V was pared by 1 base and J by 16 bases, with 19 bases between. The CDR3 loop is CSVEVPGFGTRFF. CDR3 sequence (DNA): TGCAGCGTTGAAGTTCCGGGGTTTGGGACGCGGTTTTTT.

The chain couples TRBV28 to TRBJ2-1; 7 bases match TRBD1. Looked up from germline, CDR1 is MDHEN and CDR2 is SYDVKM. The CDR3 has 15 amino acids. The trim removed 2 bases at V and 7 bases at J, leaving 8 bases unmatched. The CDR3, as DNA: TGTGCCAGCAGTTTACTGGACAGGTCCGGGAATGAGCAGTTCTTC. Amino acid sequence: CASSLLDRSGNEQFF.

In its sample, this clonotype was seen a few times. This rearrangement joins TRBV12-3 or TRBV12-4 to TRBJ2-3, with D perhaps TRBD1 (5 bases). The V end lost 7 bases, the J end lost 0 bases, and 14 bases lay between the germline ends. This CDR3 contains 15 residues. This chain's CDR3 is CASTPRGGSTDTQYF. In nucleotides, the CDR3 is TGTGCCAGCACCCCTAGGGGTGGAAGCACAGATACGCAGTATTTT.

This clonotype was observed at least ten times. The chain combines TRBV27 with TRBJ2-4, with 8 nucleotides matching TRBD1. CDR1 and CDR2 from the germline V gene are MNHEY and SMNVEV (reference sequence). The CDR3 consists of 16 residues. V dropped 5 bases and J dropped 1; count of bases not matched to a gene: 7. CDR3 bases: TGTGCCAGCAGTCCCCGGACAGGGCTCGCCAAAAACATTCAGTACTTC. This gives the protein CASSPRTGLAKNIQYF.

The gene calls are TRBV7-2 and TRBJ2-1, with 11 bases lining up with TRBD2. V shed 6 bases and J 6 bases; nucleotides not matched to a gene: 4. The germline V gene encodes CDR1 SGHTA and CDR2 FQGNSA. The CDR3 consists of 14 residues. The CDR3, as DNA: TGTGCCAGCAGGAAGACTAGCGGGACCAATGAGCAGTTCTTC. Translation: CASRKTSGTNEQFF.

A few counts support this clonotype. The V and J genes are TRBV7-9 and TRBJ1-4, with D unresolved. The germline CDR1 and CDR2 sequences are SEHNR and FQNEAQ (reference sequence). V lost 4 bases to trimming and J lost 8 bases, with 14 bases between them. The length of the CDR3 is 14 residues. CDR3 in DNA: TGTGCCAGCAGCTCCACGGACCTTTGGGAAAAACTGTTTTTT. This codes for CASSSTDLWEKLFF.

This clonotype was seen repeatedly, ten times or more. The chain joins TRBV7-3 to TRBJ2-6, with a weak D call TRBD2 (6 bases). The CDR3 has 17 residues. V lost 1 base to trimming and J lost 0 bases, with 10 bases between them. CDR1 and CDR2 from the germline V gene are SGHTA and FQGTGA. CDR3 in DNA: TGTGCCAGCAGCTTAATGGGACTTAGCTCTGGGGCCAACGTCCTGACTTTC. Its protein product is CASSLMGLSSGANVLTF. Based on the CDR3 plus reference TRBV7-3 and TRBJ2-6, the full variable domain is GAGVSQTPSNKVTEKGKYVELRCDPISGHTALYWYRQSLGQGPEFLIYFQGTGAADDSGLPNDRFFAVRPEGSVSTLKIQRTERGDSAVYLCASSLMGLSSGANVLTFGAGSRLTVL.

This clonotype was detected a few times. The chain is built from TRBV6-2 or TRBV6-3 and TRBJ1-2, with TRBD1 identical over 10 bases. Germline CDR1 reads MNHEY; CDR2 reads SVGEGT. J gave up 8 bases and V 0 bases, and 9 bases lay outside the gene matches. The CDR3 length is 16 residues. The CDR3 coding sequence is TGTGCCAGCAGTTACTCTGACAGGGGGCAAGGATCCGGCTACACCTTC. This encodes CASSYSDRGQGSGYTF.

In its sample, this clonotype was seen many times. This sequence joins TRBV25-1 and TRBJ2-7; a weak D match, TRBD1 (6 bases). The germline V gene encodes CDR1 MGHDK and CDR2 SYGVNS. CDR3 length equals 17 residues. Trimming left V 5 bases short and J 2 bases short, with 22 bases between. CDR3 coding DNA: TGTGCCAGCAGTTTTCAGGACAGTCGAGACCTTACCTACGAGCAGTACTTC. It yields the protein CASSFQDSRDLTYEQYF.

Worth noting for this clonotype: A single base separates this from a much larger clone, so it may be a read error. This rearrangement joins TRBV6-6 to TRBJ2-1; 7 bases map to TRBD1. Losses at the gene ends were 4 bases for V and 6 bases for J; bases not matched to a gene: 9. Germline V gene data show CDR1 as MNHNY and CDR2 as SVGAGI (reference sequence). The CDR3 runs 15 residues. For the CDR3, the DNA is TGTGCCAGCAGTTGGACGGACAGGCAGAGCAATGAGCAGTTCTTC. Encoded protein: CASSWTDRQSNEQFF.